This T cell receptor (beta chain) was identified in a study of blood T cell repertoires in COVID-19. Study at large: From the United States, Italy and Spain came samples of acute and convalescent COVID-19. PBMCs, B-cell-depleted T cells, or T cells were the source of the cDNA or gDNA that made up the material.

Authors' methods: Amplification with reference gene primers provided the estimates of nucleated cell counts. Produced via immunoSEQ multiplex PCR; TCRdb's table is partial and in-frame only. V, J and clone size derive from that table, while D and trimming were established from the DNA sequence. Here the sample spans some 220,000 clones, nearly 90% being singletons. Germline CDR1 SGHDN, CDR2 FVKESK. J lost 4 bases, V lost 1 base, and 1 base had no gene match. This CDR3 comprises 15 residues. The rearrangement joins TRBV14 to TRBJ2-5; 12 bases fit TRBD2. Sequencing was done on a sample of peripheral blood. The origin of this receptor is a woman aged 18-30 years who had recovered from COVID-19. This chain's CDR3 is CASSQGLAGVETQYF. For the CDR3, the DNA is TGTGCCAGCAGCCAAGGACTAGCGGGAGTAGAGACCCAGTACTTC.